This T cell receptor (beta chain) was identified during a study of T cells in Graves' hyperthyroidism and ophthalmopathy. The junction had 10 bases not matched to a gene; V was cut back by 5 bases and J by 8 bases. The germline V gene has CDR1 SGHVS and CDR2 FNYEAQ. The CDR3 length is 15 residues. Overall study results and limits: Stable hyperthyroidism and ophthalmopathy were separated using 13 V-J signatures.

Amplified regions were TCR beta CDR3 sequences from RNA transcripts. A set of HTBI primers served as the primers for a first-round RT-PCR of the TCR CDR3. Via MiXCR, TCRdb re-called the multiplex PCR reads, giving one row per CDR3 protein. This sample yields more than 300,000 distinct CDR3 sequences, of which over 10% are seen a single time; 9.2% belongs to the top ten. This clonotype was counted only a few times. Its matching antigen is unknown. Those with hyperthyroidism were 18 to 65 years old, newly diagnosed, and ill for under 2 months. Lactation, pregnancy, other autoimmune disease or uncontrolled infection excluded patients. It was less than 13 ml of fresh peripheral blood that supplied the PBMCs.

The chain combines TRBV7-6 with TRBJ1-4; 8 bases are a match to TRBD1. The clonotype was recovered from a woman under 30 with Graves' hyperthyroidism. The sequencing sample was made of blood. For the CDR3, the DNA is TGTGCCAGCAGCATGAAAGGACAGGGCGGAGAAAAACTGTTTTTT. The encoded protein is CASSMKGQGGEKLFF. The full variable domain, rest sourced from reference TRBV7-6 and TRBJ1-4, is GAGVSQSPRYKVTKRGQDVALRCDPISGHVSLYWYRQALGQGPEFLTYFNYEAQQDKSGLPNDRFSAERPEGSISTLTIQRTEQRDSAMYRCASSMKGQGGEKLFFGSGTQLSVL.